Listed below are T cell receptor beta chains from one sample, sequenced in a study of neoadjuvant anti-PD-1 for oral cavity cancer. Libraries were prepared by immunoSEQ multiplex PCR; TCRdb keeps only in-frame clonotypes and omits some of them. Of approximately 16,000 clones in the sample, nearly 70% were seen once. This material consisted of PBMCs, taken before nivolumab (anti-PD-1) treatment. These receptors were collected from a person aged 35-79 years with oral cavity squamous cell carcinoma. The conserved cysteine and the conserved F or W are not part of the CDR3 here.

J gene: TRBJ1-4
V gene: TRBV5-1
CDR3 protein: ASSLATTPSVEKLF

J gene: TRBJ1-1
V gene: TRBV7-9
CDR3 protein: ASSLEQGVNTEAF

J gene: TRBJ2-1
V gene: TRBV5-1
CDR3 protein: ASSLTGQGYNEQF

J gene: TRBJ1-1
V gene: TRBV10-3
CDR3 protein: AISESSGQGMNTEAF

J gene: TRBJ1-2
V gene: TRBV11-2
CDR3 protein: ASSLARGDYGYT

J gene: TRBJ2-7
V gene: TRBV10-3
CDR3 protein: AISPREAYEQY

J gene: TRBJ1-2
V gene: TRBV27
CDR3 protein: ASSPRQGLYGYT

J gene: TRBJ2-1
V gene: TRBV30
CDR3 protein: AWSVGLAGNYEQF

J gene: TRBJ2-5
V gene: TRBV7-9
CDR3 protein: ASSAWAGQETQY

J gene: TRBJ1-1
V gene: TRBV9
CDR3 protein: ASSRTVNTEAF

J gene: TRBJ1-5
V gene: TRBV5-5
CDR3 protein: ASSLGGIGGSWAQH

J gene: TRBJ2-1
V gene: TRBV6-1
CDR3 protein: ASSESPIGQVGGGNEQF

J gene: TRBJ2-5
V gene: TRBV19
CDR3 protein: ASSPGGARRETQY

J gene: TRBJ1-1
V gene: TRBV7-8
CDR3 protein: ASSARDFSLSGEAF

J gene: TRBJ2-7
V gene: TRBV6-1
CDR3 protein: ASSEEGGFGEQY

J gene: TRBJ2-1
V gene: TRBV6-5
CDR3 protein: ASSYQGLPRNEQF

J gene: TRBJ2-1
V gene: TRBV10-3
CDR3 protein: ASSSPSGSSDEQF

J gene: TRBJ2-1
V gene: TRBV2
CDR3 protein: ASRPGLGHNEQF

J gene: TRBJ2-6
V gene: TRBV30
CDR3 protein: AWMGPGGANVLT

J gene: TRBJ1-4
V gene: TRBV16
CDR3 protein: ASSPPSGEKLF

J gene: TRBJ2-1
V gene: TRBV29-1
CDR3 protein: SVDRTSGPNEQF

J gene: TRBJ1-4
V gene: TRBV7-8
CDR3 protein: ASSRLGAANEKLF

J gene: TRBJ1-1
V gene: TRBV19
CDR3 protein: ASRSESGAAF

J gene: TRBJ2-1
V gene: TRBV6-5
CDR3 protein: ASRTYRGEQF

J gene: TRBJ1-1
V gene: TRBV29-1
CDR3 protein: SVDQLSTEAF

J gene: TRBJ1-5
V gene: TRBV6-1
CDR3 protein: ASTPGAGFNQPQH

J gene: TRBJ2-7
V gene: TRBV6-5
CDR3 protein: ASGLASGSYEQY

J gene: TRBJ2-1
V gene: TRBV5-4
CDR3 protein: ASSFDGKSYNEQF

J gene: TRBJ2-3
V gene: TRBV6-6
CDR3 protein: ASTKGGLANTDTQY

J gene: TRBJ2-4
V gene: TRBV30
CDR3 protein: AYRPGGGNIQY

J gene: TRBJ2-5
V gene: TRBV11-2
CDR3 protein: ASSTIAGVGETQY

J gene: TRBJ2-2
V gene: TRBV27
CDR3 protein: ASSLAIRGAGELF

J gene: TRBJ2-7
V gene: TRBV29-1
CDR3 protein: SVEEMGDEQY

J gene: TRBJ1-2
V gene: TRBV29-1
CDR3 protein: SVEDTYYGYT

J gene: TRBJ2-7
V gene: TRBV29-1
CDR3 protein: SAERGADSYEQY

J gene: TRBJ2-5
V gene: TRBV19
CDR3 protein: ASSSPVGTQY

J gene: TRBJ1-3
V gene: TRBV4-1
CDR3 protein: ASSSGHSGNTIY

J gene: TRBJ2-1
V gene: TRBV7-9
CDR3 protein: ASSLRLAGEPYNEQF

J gene: TRBJ1-1
V gene: TRBV5-1
CDR3 protein: ASSFTGVGTEAF

J gene: TRBJ1-2
V gene: TRBV25-1
CDR3 protein: ASSDQSLGNYGYT

J gene: TRBJ2-1
V gene: TRBV11-3
CDR3 protein: ASSLRWSEQF

J gene: TRBJ1-2
V gene: TRBV30
CDR3 protein: AWNIRVDGYT

J gene: TRBJ1-1
V gene: TRBV5-4
CDR3 protein: ASSKTGNTEAF

J gene: TRBJ2-3
V gene: TRBV19
CDR3 protein: ASSTPLGHTQY

J gene: TRBJ1-1
V gene: TRBV6-5
CDR3 protein: ASSTMNTEAF

J gene: TRBJ2-7
V gene: TRBV27
CDR3 protein: ASSRSSVDSYEQY

J gene: TRBJ1-2
V gene: TRBV6-6
CDR3 protein: ASTTPGNYGYT

J gene: TRBJ2-3
V gene: TRBV4-1
CDR3 protein: ASSPGRSGSSTDTQY

J gene: TRBJ2-1
V gene: TRBV27
CDR3 protein: ASSSRTSGSRADEQF

J gene: TRBJ2-4
V gene: TRBV10-3
CDR3 protein: AISEGVAKNIQY

J gene: TRBJ2-1
V gene: TRBV2
CDR3 protein: ASSAVGSGEQF

J gene: TRBJ1-1
V gene: TRBV20-1
CDR3 protein: SASRAEAF

J gene: TRBJ2-5
V gene: TRBV5-6
CDR3 protein: ASSPGLAGGETQY

J gene: TRBJ2-2
V gene: TRBV6-5
CDR3 protein: ASSYSRGIPGELF

J gene: TRBJ1-3
V gene: TRBV2
CDR3 protein: ASKEGASGNTIY

J gene: TRBJ1-2
V gene: TRBV5-1
CDR3 protein: ASSLTVGDGYT

J gene: TRBJ2-3
V gene: TRBV5-4
CDR3 protein: ASKTSGRADTQY

J gene: TRBJ1-4
V gene: TRBV28
CDR3 protein: ASSFGLGNEKLF

J gene: TRBJ1-2
V gene: TRBV5-5
CDR3 protein: ASSLRGTGTYGYT

J gene: TRBJ2-7
V gene: TRBV5-7
CDR3 protein: ASSFRQPYEQY